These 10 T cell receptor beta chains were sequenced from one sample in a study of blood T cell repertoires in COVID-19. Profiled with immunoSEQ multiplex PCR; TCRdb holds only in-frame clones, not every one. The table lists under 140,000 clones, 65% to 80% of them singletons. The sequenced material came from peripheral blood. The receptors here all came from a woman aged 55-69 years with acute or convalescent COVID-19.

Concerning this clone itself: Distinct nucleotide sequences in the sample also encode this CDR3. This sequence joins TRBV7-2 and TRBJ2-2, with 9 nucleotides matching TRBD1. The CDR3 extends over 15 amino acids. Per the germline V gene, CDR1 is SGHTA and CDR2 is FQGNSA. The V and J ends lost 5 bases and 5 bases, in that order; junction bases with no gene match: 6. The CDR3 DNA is TGTGCCAGCAGCGGTCGGGACAGGGATACCGGGGAGCTGTTTTTT. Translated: CASSGRDRDTGELFF. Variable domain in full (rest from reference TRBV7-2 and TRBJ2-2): GAGVSQSPSNKVTEKGKDVELRCDPISGHTALYWYRQSLGQGLEFLIYFQGNSAPDKSGLPSDRFSAERTGGSVSTLTIQRTQQEDSAVYLCASSGRDRDTGELFFGEGSRLTVL.

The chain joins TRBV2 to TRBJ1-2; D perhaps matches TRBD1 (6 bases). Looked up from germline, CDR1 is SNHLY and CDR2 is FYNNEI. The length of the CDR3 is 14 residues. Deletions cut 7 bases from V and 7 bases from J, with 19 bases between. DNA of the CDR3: TGTGCCAGCATTAGGGAAGGGGGTACGGGTGGCTACACCTTC. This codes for CASIREGGTGGYTF.

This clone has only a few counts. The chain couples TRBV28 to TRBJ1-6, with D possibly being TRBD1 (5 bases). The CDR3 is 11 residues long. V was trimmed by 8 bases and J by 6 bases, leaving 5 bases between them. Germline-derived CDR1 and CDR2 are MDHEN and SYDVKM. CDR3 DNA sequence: TGTGCCAGCGGGGCTAATTCACCCCTCCACTTT. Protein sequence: CASGANSPLHF.

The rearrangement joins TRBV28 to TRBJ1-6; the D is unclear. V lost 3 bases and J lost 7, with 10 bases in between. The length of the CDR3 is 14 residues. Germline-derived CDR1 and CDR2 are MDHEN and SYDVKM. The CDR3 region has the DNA TGTGCCAGCAGTTTTGTACAGTTAAATTCACCCCTCCACTTT. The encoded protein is CASSFVQLNSPLHF.

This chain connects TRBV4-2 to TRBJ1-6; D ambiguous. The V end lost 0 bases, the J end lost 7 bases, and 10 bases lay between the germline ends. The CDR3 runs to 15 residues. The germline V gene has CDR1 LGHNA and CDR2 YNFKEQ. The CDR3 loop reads CASSQEGKQNSPLHF. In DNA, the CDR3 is TGTGCCAGCAGCCAAGAGGGCAAGCAGAATTCACCCCTCCACTTT.

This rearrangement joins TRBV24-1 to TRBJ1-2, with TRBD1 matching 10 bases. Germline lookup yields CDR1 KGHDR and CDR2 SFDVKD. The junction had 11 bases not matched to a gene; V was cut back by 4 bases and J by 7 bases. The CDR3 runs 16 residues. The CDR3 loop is CATSEGDRGRTRGYTF. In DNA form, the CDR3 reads TGTGCCACCAGTGAGGGTGACAGGGGGCGAACGCGTGGCTACACCTTC.

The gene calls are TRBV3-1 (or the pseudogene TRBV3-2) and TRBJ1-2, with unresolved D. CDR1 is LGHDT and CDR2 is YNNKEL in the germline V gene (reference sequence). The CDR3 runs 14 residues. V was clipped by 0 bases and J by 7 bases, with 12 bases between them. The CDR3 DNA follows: TGTGCCAGCAGCCAAGATCGGGCGGGGAGTGGCTACACCTTC. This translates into CASSQDRAGSGYTF.

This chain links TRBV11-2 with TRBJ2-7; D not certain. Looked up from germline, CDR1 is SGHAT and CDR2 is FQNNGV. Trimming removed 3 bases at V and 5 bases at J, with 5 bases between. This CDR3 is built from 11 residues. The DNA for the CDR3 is TGTGCCAGCAGCTTCATCAACGAGCAGTACTTC. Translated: CASSFINEQYF.

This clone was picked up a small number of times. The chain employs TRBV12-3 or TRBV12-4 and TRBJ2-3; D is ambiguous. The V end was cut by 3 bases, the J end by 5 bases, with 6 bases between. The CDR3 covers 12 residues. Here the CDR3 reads CASSFLVDTQYF. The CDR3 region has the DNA TGTGCCAGCAGTTTCCTAGTAGATACGCAGTATTTT.

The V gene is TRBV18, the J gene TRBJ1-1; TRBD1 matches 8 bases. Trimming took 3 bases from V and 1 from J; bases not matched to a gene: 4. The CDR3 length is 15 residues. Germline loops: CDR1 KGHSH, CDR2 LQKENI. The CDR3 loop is CASSPQTGANTEAFF. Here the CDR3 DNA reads TGTGCCAGCTCACCCCAGACAGGGGCGAACACTGAAGCTTTCTTT.